The rows below give T cell receptor beta chains drawn from one sample of a study of T-cell memory formation after mild COVID-19. TCRdb fed the 5' RACE reads into MiXCR, producing one record per CDR3 protein. The table shows about 150,000 distinct CDR3 sequences, with 20% to 25% occurring only once. Sequences were obtained from PBMCs or a T cell subset sorted from them (not recorded which). Receptors were obtained from an adult woman who had mild COVID-19 (a few samples of this study predate the infection). Cell type and time point are not known. Each CDR3 is given with its conserved first and last residue. A D gene is named only where the DNA matches it firmly. The size entry is marked missing in some rows and otherwise reads once, few, many or a size class.

TRBV7-3,.,.,TRBJ2-7,TGTGCCAGCAGACCACGGAGCTGCGAGCAGTACTTC,CASRPRSCEQYF
TRBV5-1,few,.,TRBJ2-7,TGCGCCAGCAGCGCGCGCGGACATGCAGCCCACGAGCAGTACTTC,CASSARGHAAHEQYF
TRBV4-1,.,.,TRBJ1-1,TGCGCCAGCAGCCAGATTGGATTGAACACTGAAGCTTTCTTT,CASSQIGLNTEAFF
TRBV5-6,few,TRBD1,TRBJ2-7,TGTGCCAGCAGCCACAGGGACAGGCCGTCCTACGAGCAGTACTTC,CASSHRDRPSYEQYF
TRBV5-1,few,.,TRBJ1-1,TGCGCCAGCAGCTTGGGAGAGGGAGGGGACACTGAAGCTTTCTTT,CASSLGEGGDTEAFF
TRBV6-2/TRBV6-3,few,TRBD2,TRBJ2-1,TGTGCCAGCAGTTCATACAGCGGGGTCTTCTTC,CASSSYSGVFF
TRBV29-1,few,.,TRBJ2-7,TGCAGCGCCCTAGACAGATCTGGCGAGCAGTACTTC,CSALDRSGEQYF
TRBV12-3/TRBV12-4,few,.,TRBJ1-1,TGTGCCAGCAGTTTACGGGGGGCAAGGGCTGAAGCTTTCTTT,CASSLRGARAEAFF
TRBV11-2,.,.,TRBJ1-4,TGTGCCAGCAGCGGGATGGGGGCGATTAATGAAAAACTGTTTTTT,CASSGMGAINEKLFF
TRBV15,.,TRBD2,TRBJ2-3,TGTGCCACCAGCGCCCGGACTAGCGGAAGCACAGATACGCAGTATTTT,CATSARTSGSTDTQYF
TRBV5-1,.,.,TRBJ2-3,TGCGCCAGCAGCTTGGCCGGCAGGAACACAGATACGCAGTATTTT,CASSLAGRNTDTQYF
TRBV30,.,.,TRBJ2-1,TGTGCCTGGAGTGATGGGGGCAATGAGCAGTTCTTC,CAWSDGGNEQFF
TRBV7-9,few,.,TRBJ2-6,TGTGCCAGCAGCTTTGGACCCCAAGCCTCTGGGGCCAACGTCCTGACTTTC,CASSFGPQASGANVLTF
TRBV9,.,.,TRBJ1-1,TGTGCCAGCAGCGGAAACAGGGATAAGAACACTGAAGCTTTCTTT,CASSGNRDKNTEAFF
TRBV27,many,TRBD1,TRBJ2-2,TGTGCCAGCACCAGGACAGGGGGCAGTCTAATCACCGGGGAGCTGTTTTTT,CASTRTGGSLITGELFF
TRBV6-6,few,TRBD2,TRBJ2-4,TGTGCCAGCAGTTACTCGATTGCGGGGGAGGGCAAAAACATTCAGTACTTC,CASSYSIAGEGKNIQYF
TRBV24-1,.,.,TRBJ1-2,TGTGCCACCAGTGATTCGATCTATGGCTACACCTTC,CATSDSIYGYTF
TRBV11-2,.,.,TRBJ1-1,TGTGCCAGCAGCCCCCGACCCCGCAGTGAAGCTTTCTTT,CASSPRPRSEAFF
TRBV27,.,.,TRBJ2-1,TGTGCCAGCAGTTTATACCCTAGCCCGCAGTTCTTC,CASSLYPSPQFF
TRBV13,few,TRBD1,TRBJ2-1,TGTGCCAGCAGCTTGCCACCGGGACAGAGCTCCTACAATGAGCAGTTCTTC,CASSLPPGQSSYNEQFF
TRBV6-5,.,.,TRBJ2-3,TGTGCCAGCAAAGACGGTGGAACAGATACGCAGTATTTT,CASKDGGTDTQYF
TRBV20-1,.,TRBD2,TRBJ2-3,TGCAGTGCTAGACGACTAGCGGGAGAGGGGTCTGGGGATACGCAGTATTTT,CSARRLAGEGSGDTQYF
TRBV6-5,few,.,TRBJ1-4,TGTGCCAGCAGTTATGGGCCGGACGGGGGCGTTGAAAAACTGTTTTTT,CASSYGPDGGVEKLFF
TRBV9,.,.,TRBJ2-1,TGTGCCAGCAGCGTAGTTGACAGTGTCACTGAGCAGTTCTTC,CASSVVDSVTEQFF
TRBV29-1,.,.,TRBJ1-2,TGCAGCGTTGAACCCGACAGAGTGAACTATGGCTACACCTTC,CSVEPDRVNYGYTF
TRBV12-3/TRBV12-4,.,.,TRBJ1-1,TGTGCCAGCAGACCTGCGCCGACTGAAGCTTTCTTT,CASRPAPTEAFF
TRBV5-1,.,.,TRBJ2-3,TGCGCCAGCAGCATGAGGGGTGGCACAGATACGCAGTATTTT,CASSMRGGTDTQYF
TRBV7-9,few,.,TRBJ2-1,TGTGCCAGCAGCTTACGGGGGAGTTCCTACAATGAGCAGTTCTTC,CASSLRGSSYNEQFF
TRBV7-9,few,.,TRBJ1-2,TGTGCCAGCAGCTTAGCTTTCCAGGAAAACTATGGCTACACCTTC,CASSLAFQENYGYTF
TRBV9,.,TRBD1,TRBJ2-1,TGTGCCAGCAGCCTCCCGGAGGACAGGGACCCCTACAATGAGCAGTTCTTC,CASSLPEDRDPYNEQFF
TRBV29-1,.,.,TRBJ2-7,TGCAGCGTTGTAAGCGAGAGTAGCTACGAGCAGTACTTC,CSVVSESSYEQYF
TRBV6-5,few,.,TRBJ1-5,TGTGCCAGCAGTCAGAGCGTAAATAGCAATCAGCCCCAGCATTTT,CASSQSVNSNQPQHF
TRBV2,.,TRBD1,TRBJ2-3,TGTGCCAGCAGTGACTGGACAGGGAACACAGATACGCAGTATTTT,CASSDWTGNTDTQYF
TRBV7-9,few,.,TRBJ2-7,TGTGCCAGCAGCTTTGCGGGAACTCTCTACGAGCAGTACTTC,CASSFAGTLYEQYF
TRBV20-1,.,.,TRBJ2-7,TGCAGTGCTCTCTACCTCTCCTACGAGCAGTACTTC,CSALYLSYEQYF
TRBV11-1,few,TRBD2,TRBJ2-7,TGTGCCAGCAGCTTAACGTCTACTAGCGGGGCCTACGAGCAGTACTTC,CASSLTSTSGAYEQYF
TRBV5-5,.,.,TRBJ2-1,TGTGCCAGCAGCTTTGTTGAGGCTTACAATGAGCAGTTCTTC,CASSFVEAYNEQFF
TRBV7-9,.,.,TRBJ1-1,TGTGCCAGCAGCGCACCAACTGAAGCTTTCTTT,CASSAPTEAFF
TRBV30,.,.,TRBJ1-2,TGTGCCTGGAGTGTGATAAGGTTGTCCTATGGCTACACCTTC,CAWSVIRLSYGYTF
TRBV7-3,once,.,TRBJ2-1,TGTGCCAGCAGCTACAGCACCAGGGCTGAGCAGTTCTTC,CASSYSTRAEQFF
TRBV7-9,once,.,TRBJ1-1,TGTGCCAGCAGCCGCAGGGGCACTGAAGCTTTCTTT,CASSRRGTEAFF
TRBV5-1,few,.,TRBJ1-2,TGCGCCAGCAGCTTGGAGGAGGGTGTTGGCTATGGCTACACCTTC,CASSLEEGVGYGYTF
TRBV4-1,few,.,TRBJ1-1,TGCGCCAGCAGTCAAGGGAAAGGCGAGAAAACTGAAGCTTTCTTT,CASSQGKGEKTEAFF
TRBV4-3,.,.,TRBJ2-5,TGCGCCAGCAGTCGCGACGGCGTGACCCAGTACTTC,CASSRDGVTQYF